These T cell receptor beta chains were read from a single sample in a study of blood T cell repertoires in COVID-19. TCRdb's copy holds only in-frame clones and misses some; the assay was immunoSEQ multiplex PCR. This sample has some 270,000 clones, with 84% found just once. Source material: peripheral blood. Receptor source: a woman in her forties who had recovered from COVID-19. CDR3s leave out the opening cysteine and the closing phenylalanine or tryptophan. Fields, in order: V gene, J gene, CDR3 protein.

V gene: TRBV10-2
J gene: TRBJ1-6
CDR3 protein: ASSDGGENSPLH

V gene: TRBV28
J gene: TRBJ1-1
CDR3 protein: ASSPRRGSDTEAF

V gene: TRBV6-1
J gene: TRBJ1-5
CDR3 protein: ASSSTGAQPQH

V gene: TRBV2
J gene: TRBJ2-7
CDR3 protein: ASSRRQGGHEQY

V gene: TRBV7-9
J gene: TRBJ2-1
CDR3 protein: ASSGGEGAYNEQF

V gene: TRBV6-1
J gene: TRBJ1-4
CDR3 protein: ASSVETGGVSEKLF

V gene: TRBV5-5
J gene: TRBJ2-7
CDR3 protein: ASSLGLYEQY

V gene: TRBV7-9
J gene: TRBJ1-3
CDR3 protein: ASSRQGMGGTIY

V gene: TRBV6-5
J gene: TRBJ2-3
CDR3 protein: ASSYTDQGDTQY

V gene: TRBV4-2
J gene: TRBJ1-2
CDR3 protein: ASSQDGEWSYGYT

V gene: TRBV30
J gene: TRBJ1-5
CDR3 protein: AWSLLNQPQH

V gene: TRBV4-1
J gene: TRBJ2-1
CDR3 protein: ASSPGTSGGANEQF

V gene: TRBV5-6
J gene: TRBJ1-5
CDR3 protein: ASSLAVSNQPQH

V gene: TRBV14
J gene: TRBJ2-5
CDR3 protein: ASSAGLRETQY

V gene: TRBV27
J gene: TRBJ2-7
CDR3 protein: ASSPLRQGTQY

V gene: TRBV6-1
J gene: TRBJ1-1
CDR3 protein: ASSERENTEAF

V gene: TRBV2
J gene: TRBJ1-4
CDR3 protein: ASRVQGAYEKLF

V gene: TRBV28
J gene: TRBJ1-5
CDR3 protein: ASSLDFGGAAQPQH

V gene: TRBV5-1
J gene: TRBJ2-7
CDR3 protein: ASNLLAGDEQY

V gene: TRBV29-1
J gene: TRBJ2-2
CDR3 protein: SVVAGYGAGELF

V gene: TRBV9
J gene: TRBJ1-1
CDR3 protein: ASSVVDRANTEAF

V gene: TRBV9
J gene: TRBJ1-1
CDR3 protein: ASSVGQLNTEAF

V gene: TRBV18
J gene: TRBJ1-2
CDR3 protein: ASSSQGYGYT

V gene: TRBV3-1/TRBV3-2
J gene: TRBJ2-5
CDR3 protein: ASSQGSGGAWETQY

V gene: TRBV6-5
J gene: TRBJ2-7
CDR3 protein: AGRGGGNYEQY

V gene: TRBV5-6
J gene: TRBJ2-5
CDR3 protein: ASRTWRLQETQY

V gene: TRBV27
J gene: TRBJ2-2
CDR3 protein: ASRDITGELF

V gene: TRBV5-1
J gene: TRBJ2-1
CDR3 protein: ASSLDTNSYNEQF

V gene: TRBV11-2
J gene: TRBJ2-7
CDR3 protein: ASSLDYRGREQY

V gene: TRBV6-5
J gene: TRBJ1-2
CDR3 protein: ASKKQGANYGYT

V gene: TRBV6-1
J gene: TRBJ2-5
CDR3 protein: ASSEVGAGETQY

V gene: TRBV12-3/TRBV12-4
J gene: TRBJ1-2
CDR3 protein: ASSPPGGNGYT

V gene: TRBV19
J gene: TRBJ2-7
CDR3 protein: ASSPLGQGGTYEQY

V gene: TRBV19
J gene: TRBJ1-5
CDR3 protein: ASSIGLGGRGQPQH

V gene: TRBV6-1
J gene: TRBJ1-2
CDR3 protein: ASSESGGQDKPYGYT

V gene: TRBV5-4
J gene: TRBJ2-3
CDR3 protein: ASSPPGQGTDTQY

V gene: TRBV7-9
J gene: TRBJ2-1
CDR3 protein: ASSPRQGRYNEQF

V gene: TRBV13
J gene: TRBJ1-3
CDR3 protein: ASTGTGGNTIY

V gene: TRBV2
J gene: TRBJ2-3
CDR3 protein: ASRSGRRSTDTQY

V gene: TRBV3-1/TRBV3-2
J gene: TRBJ2-7
CDR3 protein: ASSDFRQGLDYEQY

V gene: TRBV5-1
J gene: TRBJ2-5
CDR3 protein: ASSLGLAGAAGETQY

V gene: TRBV24-1
J gene: TRBJ2-3
CDR3 protein: ATAWTGDRRQY

V gene: TRBV19
J gene: TRBJ2-7
CDR3 protein: ASSWGAGQGTYEQY

V gene: TRBV19
J gene: TRBJ1-6
CDR3 protein: ASSNRGTGYNSPLH

V gene: TRBV28
J gene: TRBJ1-5
CDR3 protein: ASSFGDRADQPQH

V gene: TRBV9
J gene: TRBJ1-3
CDR3 protein: ASSVRGPGNTIY

V gene: TRBV5-1
J gene: TRBJ2-2
CDR3 protein: ASSLDRGDRGNTGELF

V gene: TRBV6-2/TRBV6-3
J gene: TRBJ2-2
CDR3 protein: ASSYSMGPGELF

V gene: TRBV5-6
J gene: TRBJ2-7
CDR3 protein: ASSLVGSEQY

V gene: TRBV9
J gene: TRBJ1-1
CDR3 protein: ASSVGRNTEAF

V gene: TRBV6-6
J gene: TRBJ1-1
CDR3 protein: ASSQSGGGSEAF

V gene: TRBV6-5
J gene: TRBJ2-5
CDR3 protein: ASRGGDYRETQY

V gene: TRBV5-5
J gene: TRBJ2-7
CDR3 protein: ASSLGTGYEQY

V gene: TRBV7-9
J gene: TRBJ2-2
CDR3 protein: ASSLGLAERDTGELF